The 7 T cell receptor beta chains below all came from one sample that was sequenced in a study of OX40 agonist ivuxolimab in advanced cancers. The repertoire was sequenced with immunoSEQ multiplex PCR; TCRdb's copy has only in-frame clones and lacks some. The table includes 40,000 to 60,000 clones, under 90% detected once. The source was CD4+ or CD8+ T cells sorted from blood, collected in a trial of the OX40 agonist ivuxolimab. The source of these receptors is an adult with an advanced solid tumor such as melanoma, head and neck, liver or kidney cancer.

The table lists this clone with a count of one. V gene TRBV5-1 combines with J gene TRBJ2-1; the D gene is possibly TRBD2 (5 bases). The CDR3 consists of 16 residues. Trimming removed 4 bases from V and 1 base from J, with 15 bases in between. Germline CDR1 is SGHRS and CDR2 is YFSETQ. In nucleotides, the CDR3 is TGCGCCAGCAGCCTGGAAGCGGTAGGTTCCTACAATGAGCAGTTCTTC. This codes for CASSLEAVGSYNEQFF.

This clone was seen just once. The genes are TRBV6-5 and TRBJ2-3; D perhaps matches TRBD2 (5 bases). Per germline, CDR1 MNHEY and CDR2 SVGAGI. The CDR3 has 14 amino acids. V dropped 5 bases and J dropped 4 bases, with 13 bases sitting between them. The CDR3 region has the DNA TGTGCCAGCAGTCCTTTGGACTCACCAGATACGCAGTATTTT. Translation gives CASSPLDSPDTQYF.

The genes are TRBV6-5 and TRBJ2-3; 11 positions match TRBD2. CDR1 MNHEY and CDR2 SVGAGI come from the germline V gene. This CDR3 comprises 15 residues. J gave up 4 bases and V 5 bases, and 5 bases lay outside the gene matches. The CDR3 spells CASSTSGGWSDTQYF. CDR3 nucleotide sequence: TGTGCCAGCAGTACTAGCGGGGGATGGTCAGATACGCAGTATTTT.

Of note for this clone: Within the sample, other DNA sequences also encode this same CDR3. The chain couples TRBV9 to TRBJ1-1; D is possibly TRBD1 (6 bases). V gave up 0 bases and J gave up 4 bases, with 7 bases separating them. This CDR3 comprises 13 residues. Per the germline V gene, CDR1 is SGDLS and CDR2 is YYNGEE. DNA for the CDR3: TGTGCCAGCAGCGTAGGGGGGGCCACTGAAGCTTTCTTT. Protein product: CASSVGGATEAFF.

The chain uses TRBV27 and TRBJ2-7, with D possibly TRBD1 on 5 matching bases. V was pared by 0 bases and J by 6 bases, with 9 bases between. The CDR3 has 13 amino acids. Germline CDR1 is MNHEY and CDR2 is SMNVEV (reference sequence). CDR3 loop: CASSLSRQLEQYF. CDR3 DNA: TGTGCCAGCAGTTTATCCCGACAGCTCGAGCAGTACTTC.

Comment on this clone: One end of the junction fails to match germline, which may point to a read error. The chain couples TRBV2 to TRBJ1-1; no clear D. Germline-derived CDR1 and CDR2 are SNHLY and FYNNEI. The CDR3 sequence is 13 residues long. Written as DNA, the CDR3 is TGTGCCAGCAGAGAAGATGAGAACACTGAAGCTTTCTTT. Protein product: CASREDENTEAFF. The whole variable domain, remainder taken from reference TRBV2 and TRBJ1-1, is EPEVTQTPSHQVTQMGQEVILRCVPISNHLYFYWYRQILGQKVEFLVSFYNNEISEKSEIFDDQFSVERPDGSNFTLKIRSTKLEDSAMYFCASREDENTEAFFGQGTRLTVV.

The chain combines TRBV7-6 with TRBJ2-7; 10 nucleotides match TRBD2. The germline V gene encodes CDR1 SGHVS and CDR2 FNYEAQ. V dropped 5 bases and J dropped 6; count of bases not matched to a gene: 10. There are 15 residues in the CDR3. The CDR3 loop is CASSVRAGGPSEQYF. DNA of the CDR3: TGTGCCAGCAGCGTTAGAGCGGGAGGGCCTAGCGAGCAGTACTTC.